What follows describes a single TCR beta chain. These data originate in a study of blood T cell repertoires in COVID-19. About the study: The United States, Italy and Spain provided the acute and convalescent COVID-19 samples. PBMCs, B-cell-depleted T cells, or T cells were the source of the cDNA or gDNA that made up the material.

In the authors' workflow: Reference gene primers were amplified, and this amplification served to estimate nucleated cell counts. Sequenced by immunoSEQ multiplex PCR; TCRdb stores in-frame clones only, minus some. The V and J calls and the clone size are those of that table, but D and trimming were determined from the DNA. The sample has 91,000 or so clones; about 89% are singletons. V gave up 3 bases and J gave up 5 bases, with 6 bases separating them. The CDR3 spans 11 residues. CDR1 is SQVTM and CDR2 is ANQGSEA in the germline V gene. This TCR was recovered from a woman in her fifties or sixties in a cohort sampled during active COVID-19. Specimen: peripheral blood. This chain uses TRBV29-1 with TRBJ2-3; D ambiguous. CDR3 bases: TGCAGCGTTGACGCCGGAGATACGCAGTATTTT. Its protein is CSVDAGDTQYF.